This T cell receptor (beta chain) was captured by sequencing in a study of T cells in Graves' hyperthyroidism and ophthalmopathy (dated by TCRdb to the late 2010s). For the wider study: Peripheral blood was collected at initial diagnosis, before any treatment. In addition, the study compared T-cell repertoires in thyroid tissue and in blood from five to seven Graves' hyperthyroidism patients. Following sampling, methimazole starting at 30 mg daily was given to hyperthyroidism patients, and high-dose intravenous methylprednisolone was given to ophthalmopathy patients. To identify distinguishing TCR V-J signatures, a discovery cohort of around 100 patients was used, comprising 43 with Graves' ophthalmopathy and 55 to 65 with stable Graves' hyperthyroidism. Prospective prediction of ophthalmopathy was tested in an independent validation cohort consisting of 18 hyperthyroidism patients and approximately 16 patients who later progressed to ophthalmopathy. The approximately 90 discovery patients were randomly split 7:3 into training and test sets. The paper reports TCR Vbeta CDR3 sequencing of some 140 peripheral blood samples: some 44 ophthalmopathy, fewer than 80 hyperthyroidism and 17 progressor patients.

Moderately to severely active disease, a Clinical Activity Score of at least 3, a NOSPECS grade of at least 4, and a duration under 3 months were present in ophthalmopathy patients. The study excluded patients with uncontrolled infections, other autoimmune diseases, pregnancy or lactation. Clinical symptoms, serum thyroxine and TRAb, thyroid ultrasound, and orbital computed tomography formed the basis for the diagnoses. PBMCs were separated from under 12 ml of fresh peripheral blood using Ficoll-Paque density gradient centrifugation. Total RNA was extracted using Trizol reagent, and RNA quality was assessed on an Agilent 2100 Bioanalyzer. The study at large found these results: A 13 V-J signature model separated ophthalmopathy from stable hyperthyroidism, with approximately 87% sensitivity and 81% to 83% specificity in cross-validation and 80%/75% in testing. During validation, the model predicted progression to ophthalmopathy a median of approximately 7 months ahead of onset, with more than 55% sensitivity and 72.22% specificity. No statistical method was used to fix the sample size in advance, and group allocation was not hidden from the investigators. Most expanded thyroid clonotypes (frequency above 0.001) were also detected in blood, a finding suggesting that blood repertoires may reflect thyroid immune responses.

Trimming removed 6 bases from V and 4 bases from J; the gene matches leave 10 bases unexplained. The germline V gene gives CDR1 as SGHAT and CDR2 as FQNNGV. Inclusive of the bounding cysteine and phenylalanine, the CDR3 is 15 residues long. Just CDR3 DNA is preserved here, 45 bases in frame from base 1. This clonotype was picked up many times. Its antigen is unknown. No quality values exist for individual bases; no much larger clone is one base distant. Amplification of TCR beta CDR3 regions was carried out from RNA transcripts. A first-round RT-PCR of the TCR CDR3 used the HTBI primer set with the Qiagen OneStep RT-PCR kit. A second multiplex PCR round built the libraries, followed by size selection and purification. The libraries were sequenced on an Illumina HiSeq2000 using paired-end 100 bp reads. The paper's processing steps were these. SOAPnuke was used to process the raw data, with reads discarded if the reads contained adapters or uncalled bases, had a mean Phred below 15, or lacked an exact constant-primer or identifier match. COPE v1.2.5 was used to merge high-quality paired reads, and clonotypes were defined as unique nucleotide sequences. MiTCR v1.1 was used to align clonotypes to the IMGT TRBV, TRBD and TRBJ reference segments. The analysis included only V-J combinations with a frequency above 0.0001, which together covered more than 99% of the repertoires. A TCS score was defined as the ratio between F50 (clonal expansion) and ExV (chaos), using BLOSUM62-based TCRdist between CDR3 peptides within each V-J. Welch's t-statistics and random forest reduced fewer than 550 V-J features to about 12, which were used in a naive Bayes classifier (R e1071). TCRdb itself trimmed the public reads at Q25 with fastp, ran MiXCR and retained productive beta chains. Every CDR3 protein is listed once, alongside the most common genes and DNA of its rows. TCRdb, rather than the study authors, made the V and J calls. This sample lists around 270,000 distinct CDR3 sequences; about 19% were detected once. The top ten constitute about two fifths of the sample.

The material sequenced was blood. The source of this sequence is a man aged 50 to 59 with Graves' ophthalmopathy. The rearrangement combines TRBV11-2 with TRBJ2-7; TRBD2 fits 9 bases in the junction. The nucleotide sequence is given as TGTGCCAGCAGAACAATAGCGGGAGATCTGTACGAGCAGTACTTC. The encoded protein is CASRTIAGDLYEQYF.